A selection of T cell receptor beta chains follows, all from one sample in a study of beta chain features in type 1 diabetes. Sequenced by immunoSEQ multiplex PCR; TCRdb stores in-frame clones only, minus some. The repertoire has approximately 330,000 clones, 8% to 13% of them found once; the top ten carry 0.015%. Sample: naive CD4+ T cells from blood. Receptors were obtained from a young woman in good health. Both conserved end residues are part of each CDR3. A D gene is named only where the DNA matches it firmly. Not all rows give a size; the values are once, few, many and, for expanded clones, a class.

TRBJ2-3 . TRBV9 . TGTGCCAGCAGCGAAGGGACTGAGACGCAGTATTTT CASSEGTETQYF
TRBJ2-7 . TRBV6-5 TRBD1 TGTGCCAGCAGTTACGTCGGGACAGTCTCCTACGAGCAGTACTTC CASSYVGTVSYEQYF
TRBJ2-7 few TRBV6-1 TRBD1 TGTGCCAGCAGTGGGGACAGGGGGTGGCTCTACGAGCAGTACTTC CASSGDRGWLYEQYF
TRBJ2-5 few TRBV11-2 . TGTGCCAGCAGCTTATGGGAGGCGGAAGAGACCCAGTACTTC CASSLWEAEETQYF
TRBJ2-1 few TRBV6-5 TRBD2 TGTGCCAGCAGTTACTCAGGGACTAGCGGGAGTAATGAGCAGTTCTTC CASSYSGTSGSNEQFF
TRBJ2-7 few TRBV15 . TGTGCCACCAGCAGAGATCCCCTCCAGGGATCCGAGCAGTACTTC CATSRDPLQGSEQYF
TRBJ2-7 few TRBV28 . TGTGCCACGGGGATTCATACCTACGAGCAGTACTTC CATGIHTYEQYF
TRBJ1-1 few TRBV5-1 TRBD1 TGCGCCAGCAGCTCACTACAGGGGACTGAAGCTTTCTTT CASSSLQGTEAFF
TRBJ2-5 . TRBV7-2 TRBD2 TGTGCCAGCAGCACCAATAGCGGGCGGGCCGCACAGACCCAGTACTTC CASSTNSGRAAQTQYF
TRBJ2-1 . TRBV11-1 TRBD2 TGTGCCAGCAGCTCCGCCGGGGCGGGAGGAGGGAATGAGCAGTTCTTC CASSSAGAGGGNEQFF
TRBJ2-1 . TRBV9 TRBD2 TGTGCCAGCAACGGGCGGGAGGGCTTCTACAATGAGCAGTTCTTC CASNGREGFYNEQFF
TRBJ2-7 . TRBV18 TRBD2 TGTGCCAGCTCACCACCCAGCGGGAGTTCTCCTTACGAGCAGTACTTC CASSPPSGSSPYEQYF
TRBJ2-3 few TRBV6-1 TRBD2 TGTGCCAGCAGTCCTAGCGGGGGCACAGATACGCAGTATTTT CASSPSGGTDTQYF
TRBJ2-1 . TRBV18 TRBD2 TGTGCCAGCTCGATCGGGACTAGCGGGGATTCGGAGCAGTTCTTC CASSIGTSGDSEQFF
TRBJ1-2 few TRBV18 TRBD1 TGTGCCAGCTCACCACCGGGACAGGGTAGCTATGGCTACACCTTC CASSPPGQGSYGYTF
TRBJ1-2 once TRBV28 . TGTGCCAGCAGTCTCGACAGTTCATATGGCTACACCTTC CASSLDSSYGYTF
TRBJ2-1 few TRBV7-6 TRBD1 TGTGCCAGCAGCCAGGGACAGATCAATGAGCAGTTCTTC CASSQGQINEQFF
TRBJ2-1 . TRBV4-2 TRBD2 TGTGCCAGCAGCCAATTCACCAGCGGGAGTCCCCAATACAATGAGCAGTTCTTC CASSQFTSGSPQYNEQFF
TRBJ1-2 . TRBV2 . TGTGCCAGCACTATCTCATCTAACTATGGCTACACCTTC CASTISSNYGYTF
TRBJ2-5 . TRBV11-2 TRBD2 TGTGCCAGCAGCTTAGGACTAGCGGGAGGAAGGGAGACCCAGTACTTC CASSLGLAGGRETQYF
TRBJ2-5 few TRBV13 TRBD1 TGTGCCAGCAGCCCGAGGAAGCAGGGGGCTGCAGAGACCCAGTACTTC CASSPRKQGAAETQYF
TRBJ1-2 . TRBV30 . TGTGCCTGGAGTGTACTGGGGGGGGCTGGCTACACCTTC CAWSVLGGAGYTF
TRBJ2-1 few TRBV29-1 TRBD2 TGCAGCGTCGAGACTAGCGGGTCTACCAATGAGCAGTTCTTC CSVETSGSTNEQFF
TRBJ1-5 few TRBV25-1 . TGTGCCAGCAGTGAATCTGAGTATCAGCCCCAGCATTTT CASSESEYQPQHF
TRBJ2-4 . TRBV19 . TGTGCCAGTAGGGCAACAGGGGCCAAAAACATTCAGTACTTC CASRATGAKNIQYF
TRBJ2-7 . TRBV28 . TGTGCCAGCAGTTCGTCAGGGGAGGGCTCCTACGAGCAGTACTTC CASSSSGEGSYEQYF
TRBJ2-1 few TRBV9 TRBD2 TGTGCCAGCAGCACGAGCGGGAGGTCAGAAAATGAGCAGTTCTTC CASSTSGRSENEQFF